Listed here are 31 T cell receptor beta chains from one sample, sequenced in a study of shared clonotypes between healthy human individuals. Using immunoSEQ multiplex PCR, the repertoire was profiled, and TCRdb retains in-frame clones only, with some absent. The table records over a million clones, approximately 80% of them present only once. The sequenced material came from memory CD4+ T cells from PBMCs. Subset defined: CD45RA-negative fraction. These TCRs come from a man between 18 and 29 years old in good health. Some clones in this sample may be carry-over from other donors' samples.

V is TRBV18 and J is TRBJ2-1, with 9 bases fitting TRBD2. Germline CDR1 reads KGHSH; CDR2 reads LQKENI. The J segment lost 7 bases and the V segment lost 3 bases, leaving 10 bases of the junction unmatched. The CDR3 consists of 16 residues. DNA of the CDR3: TGTGCCAGCTCACCTCTAGTAGCGGGAGAAGGGAATGAGCAGTTCTTC. Protein sequence: CASSPLVAGEGNEQFF.

The V and J genes are TRBV28 and TRBJ2-4, with TRBD1 identical over 7 bases. In germline, CDR1 is MDHEN, CDR2 SYDVKM. CDR3 length: 15 residues. V lost 9 bases to trimming and J lost 1 base; unmatched junction nucleotides: 9. The CDR3 DNA sequence: TGTGCCAGTGAAGGGACAGCAAGGGCCAAAAACATTCAGTACTTC. Translating gives CASEGTARAKNIQYF.

In the case of this clone: The likely explanation is a read error, given a far larger clone one base away. The CDR3 region has the DNA TGCGCCAGCAACCGTAGCATGAACACTGAAGCTTTCTTT. Protein: CASNRSMNTEAFF. The rearrangement links TRBV5-1 to TRBJ1-1; D unclear. Trimming took 6 bases from V and 0 from J, leaving 9 bases between them. CDR1 is SGHRS, CDR2 YFSETQ, per germline. There are 13 residues in the CDR3.

The CDR3 region has the DNA TGTGCCAGCTTCCCGTCTCGCTACGAGCAGTACTTC. Translated, it gives CASFPSRYEQYF. This chain links TRBV5-4 with TRBJ2-7; D call uncertain. There are 12 residues in the CDR3. From germline, CDR1 is SGHNT and CDR2 YYREEE (reference sequence). Trimming cost V 7 bases and J 3 bases, with 11 bases left between them.

The J gene is TRBJ2-7, the V gene TRBV28, with 7 bases that match TRBD2. The germline gives CDR1 MDHEN, CDR2 SYDVKM. The CDR3 is 16 amino acids. The junction had 11 bases not matched to a gene; V was cut back by 4 bases and J by 2 bases. CDR3 bases: TGTGCCAGCAGTTCCCCCGGGGGGAGGGGCGCCTACGAGCAGTACTTC. Protein sequence: CASSSPGGRGAYEQYF.

The rearrangement joins TRBV19 to TRBJ1-1, with a possible D match to TRBD1 (6 bases). Germline CDR1 and CDR2: LNHDA and SQIVND (reference sequence). V was pared by 2 bases and J by 6 bases, with 19 bases between. The CDR3 spans 16 residues. The CDR3 is CASSILNGGPGAEAFF. CDR3 sequence (DNA): TGTGCCAGTAGTATATTAAATGGAGGGCCAGGGGCTGAAGCTTTCTTT.

The CDR3 is CASSRGGRGSTDTQYF. Written as DNA, the CDR3 is TGTGCCAGCAGTCGGGGGGGACGTGGGAGCACAGATACGCAGTATTTT. The V call is TRBV27, the J call TRBJ2-3, with 8 bases identical to TRBD2. With 5 bases clipped from V and 0 bases from J, the junction kept 7 bases outside the gene matches. Germline CDR1 reads MNHEY; CDR2 reads SMNVEV (reference sequence). The CDR3 contains 16 residues.

This clone was seen a few times. Other nucleotide sequences in the sample specify the same CDR3. This chain links TRBV5-1 with TRBJ1-1, with 11 bases lining up with TRBD1. Germline V lookup: CDR1 SGHRS, CDR2 YFSETQ. J was trimmed by 2 bases and V by 3 bases; bases with no gene match: 0. This CDR3 is 14 amino acids long. In DNA form, the CDR3 reads TGCGCCAGCAGCTGGACAGGGGGCAACACTGAAGCTTTCTTT. Translation gives CASSWTGGNTEAFF.

The sample holds a few counts of this clone. V and J are TRBV7-3 and TRBJ2-7; a weak D match, TRBD1 (6 bases). Looked up from germline, CDR1 is SGHTA and CDR2 is FQGTGA. V was trimmed by 5 bases and J by 5 bases, leaving 13 bases between them. The CDR3 totals 13 residues. CDR3 DNA sequence: TGTGCCAGCAGCCACACCCCAGGGGACGAGCAGTACTTC. It specifies CASSHTPGDEQYF.

A word on this clone: Given a much more abundant clone one base away, this may be a read error. This chain uses TRBV7-9 with TRBJ2-2; TRBD2 matches at 10 bases. J was trimmed by 7 bases and V by 3 bases; bases with no gene match: 5. Germline V gives CDR1 SEHNR, CDR2 FQNEAQ (reference sequence). The CDR3 contains 15 residues. The CDR3 nucleotides are TGTGCCAGCAGCTTGGGACTAGCGAGAGACGGGGAGCTGTTTTTT. Residues: CASSLGLARDGELFF.

The chain links TRBV2 to TRBJ1-2; weak D call: TRBD1 (5 bases). Trimming cost V 3 bases and J 2 bases, with 7 bases left between them. CDR1 SNHLY and CDR2 FYNNEI come from the germline V gene. CDR3 length equals 13 residues. The CDR3 DNA follows: TGTGCCAGCAGTGACAGGGCGAACTATGGCTACACCTTC. The encoded protein is CASSDRANYGYTF.

CDR3 loop: CASISSGLGTGPYEQYF. CDR3 nucleotides: TGTGCCAGCATCTCCTCCGGACTCGGGACAGGACCCTACGAGCAGTACTTC. The rearrangement joins TRBV28 to TRBJ2-7, with 8 bases identical to TRBD1. Trimming took 7 bases from V and 2 from J; bases not matched to a gene: 16. The CDR3 is 17 amino acids. Germline V gene sequence: CDR1 MDHEN, CDR2 SYDVKM.

J is TRBJ1-1 and V is TRBV5-6; 8 nucleotides align to TRBD1. CDR1 and CDR2 (germline): SGHDT, YYEEEE. Trimming removed 0 bases from V and 4 bases from J; junction bases left unmatched: 5. The CDR3 has 15 residues. CDR3 DNA sequence: TGTGCCAGCAGCTTGGTAGACAGGGGAGGCACTGAAGCTTTCTTT. Protein: CASSLVDRGGTEAFF.

The chain couples TRBV30 to TRBJ1-4, with TRBD1 as a possible D gene (5 bases). Trimming shortened V by 1 base and J by 1 base, and 10 bases separated the two germline ends. The germline V gene encodes CDR1 GTSNPN and CDR2 SVGIG (reference sequence). The CDR3 is made up of 15 amino acids. DNA of the CDR3: TGTGCCTGGAGTGACGTGGGGGGAACTAATGAAAAACTGTTTTTT. Amino acid sequence: CAWSDVGGTNEKLFF.

This clone was seen only a few times. This chain joins TRBV5-1 and TRBJ2-7; 9 nucleotides align to TRBD1. Trimming at V came to 0 bases and at J to 4 bases, leaving 5 bases not matched to a gene. CDR1 and CDR2 (germline): SGHRS, YFSETQ. The CDR3 totals 15 residues. The CDR3 DNA sequence: TGCGCCAGCAGCTTGGGTGGGACAGGGTGGTACGAGCAGTACTTC. The encoded protein is CASSLGGTGWYEQYF.

This clone showed up just once. The V call is TRBV29-1, the J call TRBJ2-1; 7 bases are shared with TRBD2. V was pared by 1 base and J by 1 base, with 4 bases of the junction left unmatched. The germline V gene encodes CDR1 SQVTM and CDR2 ANQGSEA. The CDR3 totals 15 residues. The CDR3 nucleotides read TGCAGCGTTGAAGGGGGTAGCGGGTCCTACAATGAGCAGTTCTTC. This sequence encodes CSVEGGSGSYNEQFF.

This clone was picked up a small number of times. This sample also contains other DNA sequences that code for the same CDR3. This rearrangement joins TRBV7-2 to TRBJ1-5; weak D call: TRBD1 (5 bases). The length of the CDR3 is 13 residues. V dropped 5 bases and J dropped 4 bases, with 9 bases sitting between them. CDR1 and CDR2 (germline): SGHTA, FQGNSA. The CDR3, as DNA: TGTGCCAGCAGCCCACGGGGGAATCAGCCCCAGCATTTT. The encoded protein is CASSPRGNQPQHF.

The chain combines TRBV4-1 with TRBJ2-7; 10 nucleotides line up with TRBD1. The ends lost 3 bases at V and 4 bases at J; junction bases unmatched: 9. CDR1 and CDR2 (germline): MGHRA, YSYEKL. The CDR3 is made up of 16 amino acids. The CDR3 nucleotides read TGCGCCAGCAGCCAGACCCCCGGGACAGGGGTGTACGAGCAGTACTTC. It is translated as CASSQTPGTGVYEQYF.

As regards this clone: The sample carries other DNA sequences with the same CDR3. This rearrangement joins TRBV5-1 to TRBJ2-5; TRBD2 is a possible D gene (5 bases). The ends were cut back, 2 bases at V and 1 base at J, with 6 bases in the middle. CDR1 is SGHRS and CDR2 is YFSETQ in the germline V gene. The length of the CDR3 is 13 residues. The CDR3 region is CASSFGSQETQYF. Written as DNA, the CDR3 is TGCGCCAGCAGCTTTGGGAGCCAAGAGACCCAGTACTTC.

With respect to this clone: The same CDR3 can be traced to other DNA sequences in this sample. The chain combines TRBV19 with TRBJ2-5; D is unclear. Trimming shortened V by 2 bases and J by 5 bases, and 3 bases separated the two germline ends. This CDR3 spans 11 amino acids. The germline V gene has CDR1 LNHDA and CDR2 SQIVND (reference sequence). The CDR3 is CASSIRETQYF. The CDR3 bases are TGTGCCAGTAGTATAAGGGAGACCCAGTACTTC.

The chain recombines TRBV10-1 with TRBJ2-7; D is unresolved. The germline V and J ends were trimmed by 3 bases and 5 bases, with 14 bases remaining between them. The germline gives CDR1 WNHNN, CDR2 SYGVQD (reference sequence). This CDR3 has 14 residues. The CDR3 here is CASSDDFWADEQYF. The DNA of the CDR3 is TGCGCCAGCAGTGACGACTTCTGGGCGGACGAGCAGTACTTC.

The CDR3 DNA is TGTGCCAGCAGCTTTGTTCGCTATGGCTACACCTTC. This codes for CASSFVRYGYTF. J is TRBJ1-2 and V is TRBV28; D is unclear. The CDR3 spans 12 residues. Germline values: CDR1 MDHEN, CDR2 SYDVKM. Trimming shortened V by 6 bases and J by 4 bases, and 9 bases separated the two germline ends.

This clone was counted between two and nine times. The chain uses TRBV6-1 and TRBJ1-2; 8 positions match TRBD1. The V gene end was trimmed by 7 bases and the J gene end by 0 bases; junction bases not matched to a gene: 7. Germline CDR1 MNHNS, CDR2 SASEGT. The CDR3 length is 15 residues. CDR3 protein: CASTDRVAANYGYTF. As DNA, the CDR3 is TGTGCCAGCACGGACAGGGTCGCGGCTAACTATGGCTACACCTTC.

This clone was detected only a few times. Other DNA sequences in this sample translate to the same CDR3. V and J are TRBV28 and TRBJ1-2; D is unresolved. Germline V gene sequence: CDR1 MDHEN, CDR2 SYDVKM. V lost 2 bases to trimming and J lost 4 bases, with 5 bases between them. This CDR3 is 12 amino acids long. The CDR3: CASSLSSYGYTF. In DNA, the CDR3 is TGTGCCAGCAGTTTAAGCAGCTATGGCTACACCTTC.

The gene calls are TRBV5-1 and TRBJ2-7; TRBD2 aligns across 9 bases. Trimming cost V 0 bases and J 2 bases; bases outside gene matches: 3. The CDR3 totals 15 residues. Looked up from germline, CDR1 is SGHRS and CDR2 is YFSETQ. The CDR3 nucleotides are TGCGCCAGCAGCTTGGGGACTAGCGAAGCCTACGAGCAGTACTTC. It yields the protein CASSLGTSEAYEQYF. Supplemented by reference TRBV5-1 and TRBJ2-7, the full variable domain reads KAGVTQTPRYLIKTRGQQVTLSCSPISGHRSVSWYQQTPGQGLQFLFEYFSETQRNKGNFPGRFSGRQFSNSRSEMNVSTLELGDSALYLCASSLGTSEAYEQYFGPGTRLTVT.

This clone turned up a few times. The chain links TRBV9 to TRBJ1-1; D unclear. Trimming cost V 2 bases and J 5 bases, with 10 bases left between them. Germline V gives CDR1 SGDLS, CDR2 YYNGEE. The CDR3 totals 13 residues. The DNA of the CDR3 is TGTGCCAGCAGCGTTTCCGTAGAGACTGAAGCTTTCTTT. Its protein is CASSVSVETEAFF.

V and J are TRBV28 and TRBJ2-2; D is unclear. This CDR3 has 12 amino acids. V lost 3 bases, J lost 5 bases, and 4 bases lay in between. Germline V gives CDR1 MDHEN, CDR2 SYDVKM. CDR3 nucleotides: TGTGCCAGCAGTTTGCAGACCGGGGAGCTGTTTTTT. Amino acid sequence: CASSLQTGELFF.

The V and J genes are TRBV5-1 and TRBJ2-2, with 10 bases fitting TRBD2. The junction had 5 bases not matched to a gene; V was cut back by 6 bases and J by 0 bases. Germline V gene lookup returns CDR1 SGHRS and CDR2 YFSETQ. The CDR3 has 16 amino acids. The CDR3 protein is CASTVGLAANTGELFF. The CDR3 DNA follows: TGCGCCAGCACCGTCGGACTAGCGGCGAACACCGGGGAGCTGTTTTTT.

J is TRBJ1-2 and V is TRBV6-5; 10 nucleotides match TRBD1. The V gene's germline CDR1 is MNHEY and CDR2 SVGAGI. Losses at the gene ends were 5 bases for V and 4 bases for J; bases not matched to a gene: 7. This CDR3 is built from 15 residues. The CDR3 DNA follows: TGTGCCAGCAGTCCAAGGACAGGGGGGAGCTATGGCTACACCTTC. Translating gives CASSPRTGGSYGYTF.

The gene calls are TRBV28 and TRBJ1-5; no definite D call. The CDR3 extends over 15 amino acids. The germline V gene has CDR1 MDHEN and CDR2 SYDVKM. The V and J ends lost 5 bases and 0 bases respectively, with 11 bases between them. The DNA of the CDR3 is TGTGCCAGCAGTCCCAGAGGTTATAGCAATCAGCCCCAGCATTTT. Translated: CASSPRGYSNQPQHF.

The chain carries TRBV29-1 and TRBJ2-7; TRBD1 matches 7 bases. CDR1 and CDR2 from the germline V gene are SQVTM and ANQGSEA. This CDR3 comprises 17 residues. Trimming cost V 6 bases and J 1 base; bases outside gene matches: 18. CDR3 protein: CSVSRPASGTASYEQYF. DNA for the CDR3: TGCAGCGTAAGTCGTCCGGCATCGGGGACAGCTTCCTACGAGCAGTACTTC.